This T cell receptor beta chain was observed in a study of blood T cell repertoires in COVID-19. The overall study: Both acute and convalescent COVID-19 samples were obtained from the United States, Italy and Spain. From T cells, B-cell-depleted T cells, or PBMCs came the material, which was cDNA or gDNA.

The germline V and J ends were trimmed by 3 bases and 9 bases, with 18 bases remaining between them. Germline assignment: CDR1 KGHSH and CDR2 LQKENI. The CDR3 contains 15 residues. The authors' processing: Reference gene primer amplification gave estimated nucleated cell counts. TCRdb keeps only in-frame clones here, not all; method: immunoSEQ multiplex PCR. V and J calls plus clone size are reproduced from that table; the DNA served to infer D and trimming. The table has 250,000 to 350,000 clones, approximately 86% seen once. Seattle cases were enrolled at active infection and followed longitudinally.

Material: peripheral blood. This sequence joins TRBV18 and TRBJ1-5; no definite D call. The TCR originated in a woman aged 65 to 85 with COVID-19, enrolled during active disease. This chain's CDR3 is CASSPQVTGLTPQHF. CDR3 DNA: TGTGCCAGCTCACCCCAGGTAACGGGATTGACGCCCCAGCATTTT.